One and the same sample provided the 3 T cell receptor beta chains below, sequenced in a study of vaccination and CD4 T cells after COVID-19. Sequencing of cultured CD4+ T cell DNA used the Oncomine TCR Beta short-read assay. Using its own MiXCR run on the PCR reads, TCRdb lists one record per CDR3 protein. This table has about 8,800 distinct CDR3 sequences, 50% to 70% appearing once. For these TCRs, the target antigens are not known. Treatment in this sample: roughly 10-day PBMC culture with coronavirus spike peptide pools or control peptides (ViraFEST assay). Sequences were derived from cultured CD4+ T cells from blood, sampled after SARS-CoV-2 vaccination. The receptors were sampled from a human donor with COVID-19.

This chain connects TRBV20-1 to TRBJ1-2; unclear D gene. This CDR3 is built from 14 residues. The V and J ends lost 0 bases and 8 bases respectively, with 16 bases between them. Germline-derived CDR1 and CDR2 are DFQATT and SNEGSKA (reference sequence). The CDR3 region has the DNA TGCAGTGCTAGAGATAGTAGAGAGGTCGGCGGCTACACCTTC. This gives the protein CSARDSREVGGYTF.

This clonotype appeared a few times. The V call is TRBV28, the J call TRBJ1-6; D not certain. Deletions cut 1 base from V and 9 bases from J, with 19 bases between. CDR3 length: 17 residues. The germline V gene has CDR1 MDHEN and CDR2 SYDVKM. CDR3 coding DNA: TGTGCCAGCAGTTTATTCCCGCGGGTCCGGACGGCTTCACCCCTCCACTTT. The encoded protein is CASSLFPRVRTASPLHF. Using reference TRBV28 and TRBJ1-6 for the parts outside the CDR3, the full variable domain is DVKVTQSSRYLVKRTGEKVFLECVQDMDHENMFWYRQDPGLGLRLIYFSYDVKMKEKGDIPEGYSVSREKKERFSLILESASTNQTSMYLCASSLFPRVRTASPLHFGNGTRLTVT.

CDR3 residues: CASSFPTGATEAFF. CDR3 bases: TGTGCCAGCAGCTTTCCGACAGGGGCCACTGAAGCTTTCTTT. V usage is TRBV11-2 and J usage is TRBJ1-1; 8 nucleotides align to TRBD1. V trimming: 3 bases; J trimming: 4 bases; junction bases outside the gene matches: 4. The germline CDR1 and CDR2 sequences are SGHAT and FQNNGV. CDR3 length: 14 residues.